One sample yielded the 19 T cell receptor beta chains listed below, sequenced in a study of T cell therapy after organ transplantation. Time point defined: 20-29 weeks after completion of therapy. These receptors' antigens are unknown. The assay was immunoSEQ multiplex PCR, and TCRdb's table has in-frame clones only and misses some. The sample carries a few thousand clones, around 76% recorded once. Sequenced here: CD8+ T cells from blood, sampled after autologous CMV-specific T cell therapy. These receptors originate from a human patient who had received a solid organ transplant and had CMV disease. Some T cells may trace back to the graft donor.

The CDR3 DNA follows: TGTGCCAGCAGCTTGGAACCGGGGGTGGACTATGGCTACACCTTC. It is translated as CASSLEPGVDYGYTF. V and J are TRBV5-4 and TRBJ1-2; maybe TRBD1 (5 bases). Germline values: CDR1 SGHNT, CDR2 YYREEE (reference sequence). The CDR3 totals 15 residues. V lost 0 bases, J lost 3 bases, and 12 bases lay in between.

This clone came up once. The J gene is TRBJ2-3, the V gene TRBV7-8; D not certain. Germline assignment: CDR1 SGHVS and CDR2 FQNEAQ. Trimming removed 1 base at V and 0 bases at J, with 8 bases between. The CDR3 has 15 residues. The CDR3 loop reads CASSLVGRSTDTQYF. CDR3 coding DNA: TGTGCCAGCAGCTTAGTCGGCCGCAGCACAGATACGCAGTATTTT.

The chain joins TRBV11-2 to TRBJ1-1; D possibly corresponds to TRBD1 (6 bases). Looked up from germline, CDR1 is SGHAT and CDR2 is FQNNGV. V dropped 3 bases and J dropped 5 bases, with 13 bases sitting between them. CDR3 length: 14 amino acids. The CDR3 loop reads CASSFLRGGTEAFF. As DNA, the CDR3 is TGTGCCAGCAGCTTCCTCAGGGGCGGAACTGAAGCTTTCTTT.

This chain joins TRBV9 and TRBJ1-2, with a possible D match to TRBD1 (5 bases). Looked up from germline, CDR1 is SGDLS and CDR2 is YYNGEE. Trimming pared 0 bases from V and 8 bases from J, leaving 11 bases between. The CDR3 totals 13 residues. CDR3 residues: CASSVATGEGYTF. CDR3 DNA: TGTGCCAGCAGCGTAGCTACGGGGGAGGGCTACACCTTC.

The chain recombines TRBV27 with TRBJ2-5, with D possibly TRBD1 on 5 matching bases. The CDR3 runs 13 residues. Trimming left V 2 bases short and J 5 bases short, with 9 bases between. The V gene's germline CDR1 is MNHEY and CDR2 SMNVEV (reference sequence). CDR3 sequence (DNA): TGTGCCAGCAGTTTACGCAGGGTGGAGACCCAGTACTTC. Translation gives CASSLRRVETQYF.

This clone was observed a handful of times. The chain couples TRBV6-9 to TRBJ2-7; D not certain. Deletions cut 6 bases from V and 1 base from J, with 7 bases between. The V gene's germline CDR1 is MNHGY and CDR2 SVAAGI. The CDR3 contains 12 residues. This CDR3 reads CASRSESYEQYF. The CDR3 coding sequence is TGTGCCAGCAGATCAGAGTCCTACGAGCAGTACTTC.

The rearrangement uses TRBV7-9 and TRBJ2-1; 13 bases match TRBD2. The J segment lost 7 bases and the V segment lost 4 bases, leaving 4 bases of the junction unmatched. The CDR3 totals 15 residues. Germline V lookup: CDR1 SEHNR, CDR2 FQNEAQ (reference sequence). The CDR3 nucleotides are TGTGCCAGCAGCTCGACTAGCGGGAGGTTGAATGAGCAGTTCTTC. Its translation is CASSSTSGRLNEQFF.

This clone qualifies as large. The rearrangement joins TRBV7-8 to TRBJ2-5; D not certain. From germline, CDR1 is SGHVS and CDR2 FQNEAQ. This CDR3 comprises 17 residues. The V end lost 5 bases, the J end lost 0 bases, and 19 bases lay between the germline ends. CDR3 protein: CASSDSIGPSYQETQYF. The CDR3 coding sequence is TGTGCCAGCAGCGATTCGATAGGGCCTTCGTACCAAGAGACCCAGTACTTC.

The CDR3 nucleotides are TGTGCCAGTAGTATGGGCCGGGGGCCCTCCTACGAGCAGTACTTC. It translates to CASSMGRGPSYEQYF. The chain couples TRBV19 to TRBJ2-7, with D perhaps assigned TRBD1 or TRBD2 (6 bases each). The CDR3 consists of 15 residues. Germline V CDR1 and CDR2: LNHDA, SQIVND (reference sequence). V was trimmed by 3 bases and J by 0 bases, leaving 12 bases between them.

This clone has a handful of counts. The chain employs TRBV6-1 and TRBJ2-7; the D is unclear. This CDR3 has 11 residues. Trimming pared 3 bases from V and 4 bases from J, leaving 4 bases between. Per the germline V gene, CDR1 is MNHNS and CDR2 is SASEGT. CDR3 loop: CASSEGYEQYF. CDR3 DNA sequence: TGTGCCAGCAGTGAGGGGTACGAGCAGTACTTC.

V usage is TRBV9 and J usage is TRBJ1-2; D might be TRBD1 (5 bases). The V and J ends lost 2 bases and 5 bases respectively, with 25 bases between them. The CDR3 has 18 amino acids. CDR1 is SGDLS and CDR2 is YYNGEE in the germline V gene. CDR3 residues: CASSVGGGIKPDGYGYTF. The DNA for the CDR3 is TGTGCCAGCAGCGTTGGGGGAGGGATTAAGCCCGACGGTTATGGCTACACCTTC.

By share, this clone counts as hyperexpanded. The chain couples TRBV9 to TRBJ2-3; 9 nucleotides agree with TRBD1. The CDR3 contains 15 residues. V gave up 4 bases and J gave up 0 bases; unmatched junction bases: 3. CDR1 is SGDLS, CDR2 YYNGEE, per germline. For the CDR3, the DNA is TGTGCCAGCAGCCCCGGGACAGGGAGCACAGATACGCAGTATTTT. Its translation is CASSPGTGSTDTQYF. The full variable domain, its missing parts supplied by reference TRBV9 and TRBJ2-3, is DSGVTQTPKHLITATGQRVTLRCSPRSGDLSVYWYQQSLDQGLQFLIQYYNGEERAKGNILERFSAQQFPDLHSELNLSSLELGDSALYFCASSPGTGSTDTQYFGPGTRLTVL.

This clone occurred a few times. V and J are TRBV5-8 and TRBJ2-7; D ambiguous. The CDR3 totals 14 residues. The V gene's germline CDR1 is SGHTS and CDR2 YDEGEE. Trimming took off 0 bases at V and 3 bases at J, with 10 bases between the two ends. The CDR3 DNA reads TGTGCCAGCAGCTTGGGGGGTTCCGGCTACGAGCAGTACTTC. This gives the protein CASSLGGSGYEQYF.

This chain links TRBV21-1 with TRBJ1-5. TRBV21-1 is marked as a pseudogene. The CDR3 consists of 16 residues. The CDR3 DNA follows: TGTGCCAGCAGCCTCAACGGGGGGAATGGCAATCAGCCCCAGCATTTT. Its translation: CASSLNGGNGNQPQHF.

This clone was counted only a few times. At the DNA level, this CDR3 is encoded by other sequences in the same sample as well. CDR3 residues: CASSLVGGSYEQYF. The CDR3 DNA sequence: TGCGCCAGCAGCTTAGTCGGAGGCTCCTACGAGCAGTACTTC. The chain employs TRBV5-1 and TRBJ2-7; TRBD2 is a possible D gene (5 bases). With 2 bases removed from V and 0 bases from J, the gap between germline ends came to 9 bases. CDR3 length: 14 amino acids. CDR1 SGHRS and CDR2 YFSETQ come from the germline V gene.

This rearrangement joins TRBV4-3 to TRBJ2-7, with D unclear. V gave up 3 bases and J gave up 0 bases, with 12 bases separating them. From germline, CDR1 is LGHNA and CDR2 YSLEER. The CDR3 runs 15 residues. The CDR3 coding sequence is TGCGCCAGCAGCCAGCAAAGGACGGGCTCCTACGAGCAGTACTTC. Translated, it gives CASSQQRTGSYEQYF.

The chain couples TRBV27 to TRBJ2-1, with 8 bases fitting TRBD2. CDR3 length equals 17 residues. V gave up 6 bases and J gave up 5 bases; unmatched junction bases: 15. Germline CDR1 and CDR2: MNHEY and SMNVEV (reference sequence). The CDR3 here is CASRGGLVKFNDNEQFF. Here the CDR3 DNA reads TGTGCCAGCAGGGGGGGACTAGTTAAATTCAACGACAATGAGCAGTTCTTC.

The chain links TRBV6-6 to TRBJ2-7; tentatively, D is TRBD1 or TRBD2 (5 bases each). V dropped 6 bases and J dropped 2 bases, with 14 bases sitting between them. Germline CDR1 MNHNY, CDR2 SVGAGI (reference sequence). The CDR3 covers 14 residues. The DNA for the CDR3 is TGTGCCAGCAGCTTCACCGGGGACCCCTACGAGCAGTACTTC. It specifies CASSFTGDPYEQYF.

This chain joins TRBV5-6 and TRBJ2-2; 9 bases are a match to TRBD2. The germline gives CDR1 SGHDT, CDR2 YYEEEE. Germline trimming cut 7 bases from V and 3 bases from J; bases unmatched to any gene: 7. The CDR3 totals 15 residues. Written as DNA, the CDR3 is TGTGCCAGCCGATTGCGGGAGGGCTACACCGGGGAGCTGTTTTTT. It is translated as CASRLREGYTGELFF.